The 29 T cell receptor beta chains presented below share a single source sample, sequenced in a study of cytomegalovirus exposure and HLA in healthy donors. Researchers ran the PCR with 60 Vbeta and 13 Jbeta primers. Generated by immunoSEQ multiplex PCR, the TCRdb table keeps only in-frame clones and is missing some. The table has approximately 72,000 clones, about four fifths seen once. The sequenced sample was PBMCs. All receptors come from a male donor in good health and CMV-seropositive.

The chain recombines TRBV7-2 with TRBJ1-1; D gene uncertain. V lost 5 bases to trimming and J lost 0 bases, with 10 bases between them. CDR1 is SGHTA, CDR2 FQGNSA, per germline. CDR3 length equals 14 residues. CDR3 sequence (DNA): TGTGCCAGCAGCGGGCGCAACATGAACACTGAAGCTTTCTTT. Its protein product is CASSGRNMNTEAFF.

Here the CDR3 DNA reads TGTGCCAGCAGTCTCTTGGACATCAGGAGCAATCAGCCCCAGTATTTT. The encoded protein is CASSLLDIRSNQPQYF. The chain carries TRBV28 and TRBJ1-5; D perhaps matches TRBD1 (5 bases). The DNA matches TRBJ2-3 better at its end, which makes the J call doubtful. Germline assignment: CDR1 MDHEN and CDR2 SYDVKM. The CDR3 totals 16 residues.

CDR3 DNA sequence: TGCGCCAGCAGCCAAGGACTAGCGGGAGGGATGGGCCTCACAGATACGCAGTATTTT. This codes for CASSQGLAGGMGLTDTQYF. This chain links TRBV4-1 with TRBJ2-3; 14 nucleotides align to TRBD2. After removal of 1 base from V and 2 bases from J, the junction contained 8 bases not matched to a gene. The CDR3 totals 19 residues. Germline V gene sequence: CDR1 MGHRA, CDR2 YSYEKL.

This clone was found once. V gene TRBV7-8 combines with J gene TRBJ1-4; D is uncertain. The V gene's germline CDR1 is SGHVS and CDR2 FQNEAQ. The ends were cut back, 5 bases at V and 9 bases at J, with 25 bases in the middle. This CDR3 is built from 17 residues. For the CDR3, the DNA is TGTGCCAGCAGCCCGACTGAGGTTCGAGGTGGCTACAAAAAACTGTTTTTT. The encoded protein is CASSPTEVRGGYKKLFF.

CDR3 residues: CASSLTWGRDEQYF. CDR3 nucleotide sequence: TGTGCCAGCAGCTTGACGTGGGGCCGGGACGAGCAGTACTTC. The chain links TRBV5-6 to TRBJ2-7; tentatively, D is TRBD1 (5 bases). Germline CDR1 SGHDT, CDR2 YYEEEE. The CDR3 is made up of 14 amino acids. The V end lost 1 base, the J end lost 5 bases, and 13 bases lay between the germline ends. Combining the CDR3 with reference TRBV5-6 and TRBJ2-7 gives the whole variable domain DAGVTQSPTHLIKTRGQQVTLRCSPKSGHDTVSWYQQALGQGPQFIFQYYEEEERQRGNFPDRFSGHQFPNYSSELNVNALLLGDSALYLCASSLTWGRDEQYFGPGTRLTVT.

The chain is built from TRBV13 and TRBJ2-5, with D maybe TRBD2 (6 bases). Per the germline V gene, CDR1 is PRHDT and CDR2 is FYEKMQ (reference sequence). The length of the CDR3 is 18 residues. V shed 5 bases and J shed 1 base, with 23 bases lying between them. CDR3 coding DNA: TGTGCCAGCAGCCAGTGGACTATACTAGGGGCGGCCCAAGAGACCCAGTACTTC. Protein: CASSQWTILGAAQETQYF.

The chain couples TRBV15 to TRBJ2-1; D is uncertain. Germline loops: CDR1 LNHNV, CDR2 YYDKDF (reference sequence). V was clipped by 0 bases and J by 2 bases, with 8 bases between them. CDR3 size: 15 residues. CDR3 region: CATSRDARAYNEQFF. CDR3 in DNA: TGTGCCACCAGCAGAGATGCCCGAGCCTACAATGAGCAGTTCTTC.

The J gene is TRBJ1-2, the V gene TRBV28, with TRBD1 matching 9 bases. The CDR3 is made up of 15 amino acids. CDR1 and CDR2 from the germline V gene are MDHEN and SYDVKM. The V segment lost 4 bases and the J segment 5 bases; nucleotides outside the gene matches: 8. The chain's CDR3 is CASSSGQGPRYGYTF. The CDR3 DNA reads TGTGCCAGCAGTTCTGGACAGGGGCCGCGATATGGCTACACCTTC.

The chain links TRBV29-1 to TRBJ1-5; TRBD1 might be the D (5 bases). The germline V gene encodes CDR1 SQVTM and CDR2 ANQGSEA. CDR3 length: 14 amino acids. Deletions cut 4 bases from V and 8 bases from J, with 18 bases between. CDR3 amino acids: CSVVVSGGGEPQHF. DNA of the CDR3: TGCAGCGTTGTCGTGTCCGGGGGAGGGGAGCCCCAGCATTTT.

This clone has only a few counts. The chain carries TRBV28 and TRBJ2-5; D is possibly TRBD1 (5 bases). V was pared by 8 bases and J by 5 bases, with 24 bases between. The CDR3 is 16 residues long. CDR1 and CDR2 (germline): MDHEN, SYDVKM. Here the CDR3 reads CASGTQTDAKGETQYF. The CDR3 DNA reads TGTGCCAGCGGAACCCAGACAGACGCTAAGGGGGAGACCCAGTACTTC.

J is TRBJ2-7 and V is TRBV18; 10 positions match TRBD1. Germline V lookup: CDR1 KGHSH, CDR2 LQKENI. The J segment lost 4 bases and the V segment lost 4 bases, leaving 7 bases of the junction unmatched. This CDR3 is 15 amino acids long. In nucleotides, the CDR3 is TGTGCCAGCTCACTATCCGGGACAGGGGAGTACGAGCAGTACTTC. Protein: CASSLSGTGEYEQYF. Complete variable domain (other parts from reference TRBV18 and TRBJ2-7): NAGVMQNPRHLVRRRGQEARLRCSPMKGHSHVYWYRQLPEEGLKFMVYLQKENIIDESGMPKERFSAEFPKEGPSILRIQQVVRGDSAAYFCASSLSGTGEYEQYFGPGTRLTVT.

The rearrangement joins TRBV4-2 to TRBJ2-7; 9 bases are a match to TRBD2. Per the germline V gene, CDR1 is LGHNA and CDR2 is YNFKEQ. The junction had 12 bases not matched to a gene; V was cut back by 1 base and J by 5 bases. The CDR3 covers 17 residues. This CDR3 is CASSQVGKRGVDNEQYF. Here the CDR3 DNA reads TGTGCCAGCAGCCAAGTGGGTAAGCGGGGGGTTGATAACGAGCAGTACTTC.

V is TRBV18 and J is TRBJ2-3; D gene ambiguous. V lost 2 bases and J 0 bases, leaving 12 bases between the germline ends. Germline CDR1 reads KGHSH; CDR2 reads LQKENI. The CDR3 length is 16 residues. CDR3 in DNA: TGTGCCAGCTCACCAGGTCTCCTCGGTAGCACAGATACGCAGTATTTT. Encoded protein: CASSPGLLGSTDTQYF.

The J gene is TRBJ2-5, the V gene TRBV6-5; possible D gene TRBD2, 5 bases. The germline V gene has CDR1 MNHEY and CDR2 SVGAGI. The CDR3 is 14 amino acids. Trimming took 2 bases from V and 11 from J, leaving 18 bases between them. CDR3: CASSYGIGGREQYF. The CDR3 region has the DNA TGTGCCAGCAGTTACGGAATAGGAGGAAGGGAGCAGTACTTC.

This chain links TRBV4-3 with TRBJ1-1; no clear D gene. The CDR3 extends over 15 amino acids. Deletions cut 4 bases from V and 2 bases from J, with 14 bases between. Germline CDR1 reads LGHNA; CDR2 reads YSLEER. For the CDR3, the DNA is TGCGCCAGCAGCCTTCTAAAGTCGGGAAACACTGAAGCTTTCTTT. It codes for CASSLLKSGNTEAFF.

J is TRBJ2-5 and V is TRBV18; D perhaps matches TRBD1 (5 bases). Germline V gene sequence: CDR1 KGHSH, CDR2 LQKENI. With 2 bases removed from V and 1 base from J, the gap between germline ends came to 11 bases. The CDR3 has 15 amino acids. CDR3 in amino acids: CASSPNRQSQETQYF. The CDR3 DNA follows: TGTGCCAGCTCACCAAACCGACAGAGCCAAGAGACCCAGTACTTC.

V is TRBV4-3 and J is TRBJ2-1; 8 bases are shared with TRBD2. The CDR3 is made up of 15 amino acids. V shed 4 bases, J shed 7 bases, and the junction held 9 bases outside the gene matches. From germline, CDR1 is LGHNA and CDR2 YSLEER. CDR3 DNA: TGCGCCAGCAGCCTTCGACTAAGCGGGGGAAATGAGCAGTTCTTC. Protein sequence: CASSLRLSGGNEQFF.

The chain has TRBV6-5 and TRBJ2-7; D not certain. V was shortened by 6 bases and J by 0 bases, with 6 bases between the two germline ends. The CDR3 has 12 amino acids. Germline CDR1 and CDR2: MNHEY and SVGAGI. CDR3 protein: CASRSLSYEQYF. CDR3 bases: TGTGCCAGCAGGTCTCTCTCCTACGAGCAGTACTTC.

The genes are TRBV7-8 and TRBJ2-1; 7 bases line up with TRBD2. CDR3 size: 14 residues. V was pared by 5 bases and J by 6 bases, with 7 bases of the junction left unmatched. Germline V lookup: CDR1 SGHVS, CDR2 FQNEAQ. CDR3 bases: TGTGCCAGCAGCATGTTAGCGGGCCTCAATGAGCAGTTCTTC. It codes for CASSMLAGLNEQFF.

The chain links TRBV5-4 to TRBJ2-3; 8 positions match TRBD2. Germline-derived CDR1 and CDR2 are SGHNT and YYREEE (reference sequence). The CDR3 has 17 amino acids. Trimming cost V 4 bases and J 3 bases; bases outside gene matches: 13. CDR3 in amino acids: CASSPRLGGRKTDTQYF. The CDR3 DNA sequence: TGTGCCAGCAGCCCACGTCTTGGCGGGAGGAAAACAGATACGCAGTATTTT.

The rearrangement links TRBV27 to TRBJ2-7, with 9 bases matching TRBD2. The CDR3 length is 21 residues. The germline CDR1 and CDR2 sequences are MNHEY and SMNVEV (reference sequence). Unmatched junction bases numbered 19, after V lost 1 base and J lost 0 bases. The CDR3 loop reads CASSLYPPDGSGTSRSYEQYF. The CDR3 DNA reads as TGTGCCAGCAGTTTATATCCCCCGGACGGGTCCGGGACTAGCCGCTCCTACGAGCAGTACTTC.

DNA for the CDR3: TGTGCCAGCAGAGGCCATGGCGGGGGTCATACCTACGAGCAGTACTTC. Its protein is CASRGHGGGHTYEQYF. The J gene is TRBJ2-7, the V gene TRBV2; 7 bases align to TRBD2. Trimming removed 6 bases from V and 2 bases from J; junction bases left unmatched: 13. The CDR3 length is 16 residues. CDR1 and CDR2 from the germline V gene are SNHLY and FYNNEI. The whole variable domain, remainder taken from reference TRBV2 and TRBJ2-7, is EPEVTQTPSHQVTQMGQEVILRCVPISNHLYFYWYRQILGQKVEFLVSFYNNEISEKSEIFDDQFSVERPDGSNFTLKIRSTKLEDSAMYFCASRGHGGGHTYEQYFGPGTRLTVT.

J is TRBJ1-6 and V is TRBV30; D might be TRBD1 (6 bases). Germline V gene data show CDR1 as GTSNPN and CDR2 as SVGIG (reference sequence). This CDR3 comprises 15 residues. Trimming took 7 bases from V and 0 from J, leaving 13 bases between them. This CDR3 reads CASLTGSSYNSPLHF. As DNA, the CDR3 is TGTGCCTCGTTGACAGGTTCCTCCTATAATTCACCCCTCCACTTT.

This chain joins TRBV9 and TRBJ1-2, with 7 bases aligning to TRBD1. This CDR3 region has 17 residues. The junction had 12 bases not matched to a gene; V was cut back by 3 bases and J by 1 base. Germline V lookup: CDR1 SGDLS, CDR2 YYNGEE. The CDR3 here is CASSATGQELFNYGYTF. The CDR3 nucleotides read TGTGCCAGCAGCGCCACAGGACAGGAGCTCTTTAACTATGGCTACACCTTC.

V usage is TRBV5-6 and J usage is TRBJ2-5; D is perhaps TRBD1 (6 bases). The J call may be faulty, since TRBJ2-7 better matches the DNA end. The germline CDR1 and CDR2 sequences are SGHDT and YYEEEE. The CDR3 is 13 residues long. CDR3 loop: CASSLPAGVEQYF. CDR3 in DNA: TGTGCCAGCAGCTTGCCAGCAGGGGTCGAGCAGTACTTC.

The chain joins TRBV5-1 to TRBJ1-1; no firm D call. The germline V and J ends were trimmed by 0 bases and 2 bases, with 8 bases remaining between them. The CDR3 consists of 14 residues. CDR1 SGHRS and CDR2 YFSETQ come from the germline V gene. The CDR3 nucleotides read TGCGCCAGCAGCTTGGGCGACACCAACACTGAAGCTTTCTTT. It translates to CASSLGDTNTEAFF.

The CDR3 region is CASSLGSGGEQYF. The CDR3 DNA reads TGTGCCAGCAGCTTGGGATCCGGGGGCGAGCAGTACTTC. The chain links TRBV5-6 to TRBJ2-7; TRBD2 is a possible D gene (6 bases). CDR1 and CDR2 from the germline V gene are SGHDT and YYEEEE. This CDR3 comprises 13 residues. Trimming shortened V by 0 bases and J by 6 bases, and 10 bases separated the two germline ends.

The V and J genes are TRBV2 and TRBJ1-4; D is undetermined. The CDR3 is made up of 15 amino acids. CDR1 is SNHLY and CDR2 is FYNNEI in the germline V gene. Trimming shortened V by 5 bases and J by 2 bases, and 12 bases separated the two germline ends. CDR3 DNA: TGTGCCAGCAGTCGTTACCAGGCGACTAATGAAAAACTGTTTTTT. Translation gives CASSRYQATNEKLFF.

The rearrangement uses TRBV15 and TRBJ2-7; weak D call: TRBD2 (6 bases). Germline V gene sequence: CDR1 LNHNV, CDR2 YYDKDF (reference sequence). V was trimmed by 0 bases and J by 3 bases, leaving 15 bases between them. The CDR3 is 16 amino acids. The CDR3 bases are TGTGCCACCAGCAGAGATCTCGAGTGGGGGGTCTACGAGCAGTACTTC. Amino acids: CATSRDLEWGVYEQYF.